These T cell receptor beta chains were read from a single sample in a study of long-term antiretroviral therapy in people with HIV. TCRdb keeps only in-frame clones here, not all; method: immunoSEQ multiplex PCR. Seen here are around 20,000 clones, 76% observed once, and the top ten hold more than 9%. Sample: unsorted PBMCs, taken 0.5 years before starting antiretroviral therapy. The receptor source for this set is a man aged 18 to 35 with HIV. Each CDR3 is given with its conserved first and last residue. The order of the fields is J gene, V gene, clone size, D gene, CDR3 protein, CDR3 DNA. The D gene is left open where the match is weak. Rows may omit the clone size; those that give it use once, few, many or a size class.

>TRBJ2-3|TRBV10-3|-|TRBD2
CAIRLLAGAGDTQYF
TGTGCCATCAGGCTACTAGCGGGGGCCGGAGATACGCAGTATTTT
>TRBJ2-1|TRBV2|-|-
CASSDSLRAVEINEQFF
TGTGCCAGCAGCGATTCCCTTCGGGCAGTAGAGATCAATGAGCAGTTCTTC
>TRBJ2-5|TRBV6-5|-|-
CASSYGLQETQYF
TGTGCCAGCAGTTACGGACTGCAAGAGACCCAGTACTTC
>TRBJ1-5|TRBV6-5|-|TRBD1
CASSLSRTGPNQPQHF
TGTGCCAGCAGTTTATCCAGGACAGGGCCAAATCAGCCCCAGCATTTT
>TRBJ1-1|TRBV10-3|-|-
CAISESGARNTEAFF
TGTGCCATCAGTGAGTCAGGGGCAAGGAACACTGAAGCTTTCTTT
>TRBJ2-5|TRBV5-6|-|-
CASSLDRVIETQYF
TGTGCCAGCAGCTTGGACAGGGTAATCGAGACCCAGTACTTC
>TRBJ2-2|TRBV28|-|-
CASSFWNGELFF
TGTGCCAGCAGTTTTTGGAACGGGGAGCTGTTTTTT
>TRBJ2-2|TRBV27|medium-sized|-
CASQANTGELFF
TGTGCCAGCCAAGCGAACACCGGGGAGCTGTTTTTT
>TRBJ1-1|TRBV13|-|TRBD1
CASTQKGARTEAFF
TGTGCCAGCACCCAAAAGGGGGCGAGGACTGAAGCTTTCTTT
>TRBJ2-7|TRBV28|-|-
CASSFANYEQYF
TGTGCCAGCAGTTTCGCCAACTACGAGCAGTACTTC
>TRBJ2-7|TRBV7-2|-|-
CASSSPGQTPSYEQYF
TGTGCCAGCAGCTCCCCGGGACAAACCCCCTCCTACGAGCAGTACTTC
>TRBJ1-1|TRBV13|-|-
CASSLGMNTEAFF
TGTGCCAGCAGCTTAGGAATGAACACTGAAGCTTTCTTT
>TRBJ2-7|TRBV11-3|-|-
CASSLSPGREQYF
TGTGCCAGCAGCTTATCCCCCGGGCGCGAGCAGTACTTC
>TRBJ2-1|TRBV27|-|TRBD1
CASSRRGTGYNEQFF
TGTGCCAGCAGCCGCCGGGGGACAGGGTACAATGAGCAGTTCTTC
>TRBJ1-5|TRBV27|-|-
CASRSQGTRNQPQHF
TGTGCCAGCAGGTCGCAGGGGACACGCAATCAGCCCCAGCATTTT
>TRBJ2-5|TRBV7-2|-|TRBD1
CASSSTGARETQYF
TGTGCCAGCAGCTCTACAGGGGCCCGTGAGACCCAGTACTTC
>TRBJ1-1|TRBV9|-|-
CASSVGNSEAFF
TGTGCCAGCAGCGTAGGGAACAGTGAAGCTTTCTTT
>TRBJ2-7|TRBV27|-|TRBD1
CASSSRDRSYEQYF
TGTGCCAGCAGTTCCCGGGACAGGTCCTACGAGCAGTACTTC
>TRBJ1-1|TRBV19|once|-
CASTGATEAFF
TGTGCCAGTACAGGGGCGACTGAAGCTTTCTTT
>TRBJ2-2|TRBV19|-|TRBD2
CASSPRTSGGPNTGELFF
TGTGCCAGTAGTCCTAGGACTAGCGGGGGTCCCAACACCGGGGAGCTGTTTTTT